This T cell receptor (beta chain) was profiled in a study of blood T cells in healthy people across ages (dated by TCRdb to the mid-2010s). About the full investigation: Template switching captured roughly one uniquely barcoded TCR beta cDNA molecule per two T cells in model experiments. The donors were split into four age groups: young (average about 15 years), middle-aged (roughly 42), aged (more than 55) and long-lived (more than 80). Donors of different ages were randomly distributed across sequencing lanes to avoid experimental bias. The study analyzed two additional independent replicas of 1 million unique cDNA reads from the same blood draw for two donors, one aged 18 to 29 and one aged 80 or older. To track age-related changes in TCR beta repertoire diversity, the study relied on deep sequencing normalized with unique cDNA molecular identifiers. Overall study results and their limits: The long-lived group showed more naive CD4+ T cells, fewer expanded clones and increased TCR diversity than the aged group, suggesting age selection. The CMV infection status of donors was not known, potentially confounding age-related changes in expanded clonotypes. Conclusive comparison of naive and antigen-experienced compartments was prevented by the profiling of bulk unsorted PBMCs. Estimates of total diversity based on one million sequenced T cells were regarded as lower bounds and as underestimates. The percentage of naive T cells measured by flow cytometry correlated strongly with observed TCR beta diversity. Observed TCR beta diversity per million T cells fell roughly linearly with age, and a significant reduction was already apparent by age around 40.

Systemically healthy Caucasian individuals from Russia, 35 to 50 in total and aged roughly 6 to 95 years, were included as donors. Each donor gave 8 to 10 milliliters of peripheral blood, drawn into EDTA-treated Vacutainer tubes. PBMCs were isolated by Ficoll-Paque density-gradient centrifugation, with at least 6.5 million obtained per sample. Total RNA was extracted from PBMCs with Trizol reagent, with at least 5.5 micrograms obtained per sample. For every donor, flow cytometry on a PBMC aliquot measured the percentage of naive CD45RAhigh/CD27high T cells. The receptor library was made with 5' RACE. The sequencer was an Illumina HiSeq 2500. A second PCR of roughly 6 to 12 cycles was run with a J-beta primer mix and a sample-barcoded 5' primer. Each TCR beta cDNA molecule received a unique molecular identifier from a template-switch 5' adaptor carrying 12 random nucleotides. Each sample yielded at least 2.5 million CDR3-containing paired-end reads. First-strand cDNA synthesis was performed from all RNA using the Mint cDNA synthesis kit, with priming by a TRBC-specific oligonucleotide. Following uracil-DNA glycosylase treatment, a first 18-cycle PCR with universal primers M1SS and BC2_uni_R was performed on all cDNA. Per the source publication's procedure: For normalization, 1 million high-quality reads, each with a distinct molecular identifier, were randomly selected from each sample. Reads with shared molecular identifiers were discarded instead of being binned into consensus sequences. CDR3 identification, clonotype clustering and error correction used MiTCR with a Q25 quality threshold and the strictest error-elimination algorithm. Lower-bound total TCR beta diversity was estimated with a nonparametric unseen species model using Euler transformation. TCRdb applied fastp at Q25 and MiXCR to the public reads, then kept only in-frame beta chains. All rows with the same CDR3 protein become a single entry with the most common DNA and genes. The V and J calls shown here were made by TCRdb, not taken from the authors' results. A total of under 850,000 distinct CDR3 sequences appear in this sample, 36% of them only once. In total, the top ten clones hold under 15% of the sample.

Looking up the germline V gene yields CDR1 SGHRS and CDR2 YFSETQ. The CDR3 starts with the cysteine, ends with the phenylalanine, and has 14 residues. The retained sequence is limited to the CDR3, 42 bases, with the frame set at the first base. Between the V and J ends, shortened by 2 bases and 0 bases respectively, the junction contains 9 bases. In the case of this clonotype: The target of this receptor is not known. No base quality values were provided; no much bigger clone lies one nucleotide off.

This TCR derives from a man between 18 and 35 years old in good health. The rearrangement combines TRBV5-1 with TRBJ2-7; 6 matching bases give a weak D call of TRBD1. Material for sequencing was blood. The nucleotides read TGCGCCAGCAGCTTAGGACAGTACTCCTACGAGCAGTACTTC. The encoded protein is CASSLGQYSYEQYF.